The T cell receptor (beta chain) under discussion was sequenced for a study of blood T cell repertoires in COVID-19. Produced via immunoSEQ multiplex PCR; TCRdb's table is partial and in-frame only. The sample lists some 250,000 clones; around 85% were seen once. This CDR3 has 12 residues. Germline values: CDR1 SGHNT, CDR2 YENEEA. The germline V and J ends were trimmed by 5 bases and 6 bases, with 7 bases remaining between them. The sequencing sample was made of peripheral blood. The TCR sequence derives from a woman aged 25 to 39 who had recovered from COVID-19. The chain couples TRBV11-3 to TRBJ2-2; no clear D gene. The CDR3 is CASSVSPGELFF. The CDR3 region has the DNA TGTGCCAGCAGCGTTAGCCCCGGGGAGCTGTTTTTT.